This TCR beta chain was sequenced during a study of human T cells and chemical hapten exposure. There are many counts of this clonotype. Germline-derived CDR1 and CDR2 are LGHNA and YNFKEQ. This CDR3 has 18 amino acids. V gave up 0 bases and J gave up 2 bases, with 19 bases separating them. TCRdb analysed the RACE reads with MiXCR anew, one entry per CDR3 protein. The sample includes about 51,000 distinct CDR3 sequences, 8.5% to 10% of them seen just once. Time point defined: pre-sensitization, week 0. Treatment noted: therapeutic diphenylcyclopropenone sensitization with weekly scalp DPC. Donation of samples came from alopecia patients who were 18 to 70 years old and suitable for DPC.

Sequenced here: whole blood, sampled in connection with sensitization to the hapten diphenylcyclopropenone (DPC). The receptor was derived from a woman between 35 and 50 years old with alopecia areata. Some clones in this sample may be carry-over from other donors' samples. The chain carries TRBV4-2 and TRBJ1-2; D not resolved. The CDR3 coding sequence is TGTGCCAGCAGCCAAGAAAGTGGACGGAAGCCTCTAAACTATGGCTACACCTTC. It codes for CASSQESGRKPLNYGYTF.